The rows below give T cell receptor beta chains drawn from one sample of a study of early T cells in non-severe SARS-CoV-2 infection. TCRdb used MiXCR to reprocess the 5' RACE reads, holding one entry per CDR3 protein. The repertoire includes about 30,000 distinct CDR3 sequences, around 5.4% of them detected once, and approximately 6.1% sits in the top ten. The sequenced sample was whole blood. The receptors originated from an adult who was a healthcare worker with PCR-confirmed SARS-CoV-2 infection or an uninfected control (not recorded which). Each CDR3 is given without its conserved first and last residue. The D gene is left open where the match is weak.

d_gene	len	j_gene	v_gene	CDR3aa
-	11	TRBJ2-1	TRBV5-1	ASSLANRASPF
TRBD2	13	TRBJ2-7	TRBV4-2	ASSPGTSENYEQY
-	13	TRBJ2-5	TRBV3-1	ASSQEVGLDETQY
TRBD1	14	TRBJ1-3	TRBV10-3	AIKGAGGSSGNTIY
-	12	TRBJ1-2	TRBV3-1	ASSPQTANYGYT
-	11	TRBJ1-1	TRBV2	ASTYRQNTEAF
-	15	TRBJ2-3	TRBV4-1	ASSQEGVAASTDTQY
-	14	TRBJ1-6	TRBV6-1	ASSEWRRMDNSPLH
-	9	TRBJ2-2	TRBV3-1	ASQNTRELF
-	11	TRBJ1-2	TRBV7-8	ASSLQARYGYT
-	14	TRBJ2-2	TRBV7-3	ASSPTWAGRTGELF
-	11	TRBJ2-3	TRBV5-1	ASSVGQTDTQY
-	11	TRBJ2-5	TRBV18	ASSGNTQETQY
TRBD1	14	TRBJ2-3	TRBV28	ASSFVGGFTGDTQY
-	14	TRBJ2-2	TRBV7-3	ASSPDAGRDTGELF
-	9	TRBJ2-5	TRBV20-1	SAGGKETQY
-	16	TRBJ2-3	TRBV7-6	ASSLSPSGGAFTDTQY
-	12	TRBJ1-5	TRBV12-3/TRBV12-4	ASSLQHSNQPQH
-	10	TRBJ2-7	TRBV10-3	AISESMYEQY
-	10	TRBJ1-2	TRBV28	ASSLRSYGYT
TRBD2	13	TRBJ2-1	TRBV7-9	ASSLEGLADNEQF
TRBD1	12	TRBJ1-5	TRBV10-3	AISEGQGNQPQH
-	12	TRBJ2-7	TRBV6-2/TRBV6-3	ASSYSATPYEQY
-	12	TRBJ2-2	TRBV25-1	ASKVGGNTGELF